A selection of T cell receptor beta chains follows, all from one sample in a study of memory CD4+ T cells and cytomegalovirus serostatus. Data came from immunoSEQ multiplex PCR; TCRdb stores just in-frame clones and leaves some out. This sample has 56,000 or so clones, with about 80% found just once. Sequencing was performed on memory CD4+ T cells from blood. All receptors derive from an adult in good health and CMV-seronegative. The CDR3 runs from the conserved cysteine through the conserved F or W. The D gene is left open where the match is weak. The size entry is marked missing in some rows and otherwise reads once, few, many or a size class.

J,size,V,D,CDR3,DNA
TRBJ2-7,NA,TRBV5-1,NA,CASSPGGGEQYF,TGCGCCAGCAGCCCCGGGGGCGGCGAGCAGTACTTC
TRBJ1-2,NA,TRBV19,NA,CASAEGIRTYGYTF,TGTGCCAGTGCCGAGGGTATAAGGACGTATGGCTACACCTTC
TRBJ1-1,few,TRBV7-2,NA,CASSLGLGEAFF,TGTGCCAGCAGCTTAGGGTTGGGGGAAGCTTTCTTT
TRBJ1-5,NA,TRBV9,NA,CASSVGEGRSQPQHF,TGTGCCAGCAGCGTAGGGGAGGGGCGAAGTCAGCCCCAGCATTTT
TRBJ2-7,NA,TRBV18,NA,CASSPAEFLAEQYF,TGTGCCAGCTCACCGGCGGAGTTCCTTGCCGAGCAGTACTTC
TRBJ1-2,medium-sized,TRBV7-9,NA,CASSLSTGVYGYTF,TGTGCCAGCAGCCTGAGTACGGGGGTCTATGGCTACACCTTC
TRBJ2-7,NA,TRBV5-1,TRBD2,CASSIAGAYEQYF,TGCGCCAGCAGTATAGCGGGGGCCTACGAGCAGTACTTC
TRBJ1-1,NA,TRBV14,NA,CASSLRGDTEAFF,TGTGCCAGCAGCCTGAGGGGGGACACTGAAGCTTTCTTT
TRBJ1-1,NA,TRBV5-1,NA,CASSDGQPNTEAFF,TGCGCCAGCAGCGATGGACAGCCGAACACTGAAGCTTTCTTT
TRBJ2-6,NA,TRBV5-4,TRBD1,CASSIDRAGANVLTF,TGTGCCAGCAGCATTGACAGGGCTGGGGCCAACGTCCTGACTTTC
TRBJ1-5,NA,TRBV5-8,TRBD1,CASSLEGTGGDSNQPQHF,TGTGCCAGCAGCTTGGAGGGGACAGGGGGGGATAGCAATCAGCCCCAGCATTTT
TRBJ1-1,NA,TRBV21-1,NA,CASSKNRMGTASMNTEAFF,TGTGCCAGCAGCAAAAATCGCATGGGGACAGCCTCTATGAACACTGAAGCTTTCTTT
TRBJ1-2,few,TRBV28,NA,CASSLSSNRDYGYTF,TGTGCCAGCAGTTTATCGTCGAACAGGGACTATGGCTACACCTTC
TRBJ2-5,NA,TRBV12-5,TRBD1,CASGFGTGEETQYF,TGTGCTAGTGGTTTCGGGACAGGGGAGGAGACCCAGTACTTC
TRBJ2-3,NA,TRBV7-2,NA,CASSPNRNTQYF,TGTGCCAGCAGCCCGAACAGGAATACGCAGTATTTT
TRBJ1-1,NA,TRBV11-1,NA,CASNPDPGHTNTEAFF,TGTGCCAGCAACCCCGATCCGGGACATACGAACACTGAAGCTTTCTTT
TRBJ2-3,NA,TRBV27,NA,CASSPTRAGMNTDTQYF,TGTGCCAGCAGTCCCACCCGCGCCGGGATGAACACAGATACGCAGTATTTT
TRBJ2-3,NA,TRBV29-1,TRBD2,CSVKKTSGMGTDTQYF,TGCAGCGTTAAAAAGACTAGCGGGATGGGCACAGATACGCAGTATTTT
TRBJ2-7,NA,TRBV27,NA,CASSSWGTSSYEQYF,TGTGCCAGCAGTTCTTGGGGGACGAGCTCCTACGAGCAGTACTTC
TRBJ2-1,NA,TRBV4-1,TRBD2,CASSPRTSGSASSYNEQFF,TGCGCCAGCAGCCCGAGGACTAGCGGGAGTGCGAGCTCCTACAATGAGCAGTTCTTC
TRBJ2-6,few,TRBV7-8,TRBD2,CASSLVRVTSWNTGANVLTF,TGTGCCAGCAGCTTAGTCAGAGTGACTAGCTGGAATACTGGGGCCAACGTCCTGACTTTC
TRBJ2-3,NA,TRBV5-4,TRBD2,CASSLVGGDTQYF,TGTGCCAGCAGCCTCGTCGGGGGGGATACGCAGTATTTT
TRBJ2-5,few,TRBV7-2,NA,CASSFDSPGGTQYF,TGTGCCAGCAGCTTCGACTCACCTGGGGGGACCCAGTACTTC
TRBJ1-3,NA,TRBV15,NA,CATSRVSGVPDSGNTIYF,TGTGCCACCAGCAGAGTAAGCGGGGTCCCCGACTCTGGAAACACCATATATTTT
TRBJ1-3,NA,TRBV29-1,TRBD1,CSASDRVGYTIYF,TGCAGCGCCTCGGACAGGGTGGGATACACCATATATTTT
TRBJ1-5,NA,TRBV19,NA,CASSIGRGQPQHF,TGTGCCAGTAGTATAGGACGGGGACAGCCCCAGCATTTT
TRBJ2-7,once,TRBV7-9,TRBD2,CASRPARGSLNEQYF,TGTGCCAGCAGACCCGCCCGCGGGAGTCTGAACGAGCAGTACTTC
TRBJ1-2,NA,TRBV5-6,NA,CASSRFGDYTF,TGTGCCAGCAGCCGCTTTGGGGACTACACCTTC
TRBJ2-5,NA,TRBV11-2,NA,CASSRLVGREETQYF,TGTGCCAGCAGCCGGCTCGTAGGCAGGGAAGAGACCCAGTACTTC
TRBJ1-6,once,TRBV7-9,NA,CASSPAGGNSPLHF,TGTGCCAGCAGCCCGGCAGGCGGTAATTCACCCCTCCACTTT
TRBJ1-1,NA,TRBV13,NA,CASSLAFRTTGTEAFF,TGTGCCAGCAGCTTAGCTTTCAGGACGACGGGCACTGAAGCTTTCTTT
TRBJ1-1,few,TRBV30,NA,CACQTDKNTEAFF,TGTGCCTGTCAGACAGATAAGAACACTGAAGCTTTCTTT
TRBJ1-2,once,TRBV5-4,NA,CASSLWLERILSGYTF,TGTGCCAGCAGCTTGTGGCTTGAGAGGATACTTTCAGGCTACACCTTC
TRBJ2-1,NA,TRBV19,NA,CATGNHEQFF,TGTGCCACCGGTAACCATGAGCAGTTCTTC
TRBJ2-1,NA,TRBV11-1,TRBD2,CASSSQGLTTSGRGEQFF,TGTGCCAGCAGCTCCCAAGGGCTAACCACTAGCGGGAGGGGGGAGCAGTTCTTC
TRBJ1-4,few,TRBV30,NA,CAWSELREKLFF,TGTGCCTGGAGTGAGCTGAGGGAAAAACTGTTTTTT
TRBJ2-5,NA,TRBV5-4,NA,CASSLFVAAGGEETQYF,TGTGCCAGCAGCTTATTTGTCGCGGCCGGAGGAGAAGAGACCCAGTACTTC
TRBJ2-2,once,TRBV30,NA,CAWSVRGGGKRELFF,TGTGCCTGGAGTGTACGAGGGGGGGGGAAAAGGGAGCTGTTTTTT
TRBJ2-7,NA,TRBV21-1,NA,CASSKVRDRGFSSYEQYF,TGTGCCAGCAGCAAAGTTCGGGACAGGGGGTTCTCCTCCTACGAGCAGTACTTC
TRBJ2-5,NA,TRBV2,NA,CASSDPPGWGSGETQYF,TGTGCCAGCAGTGACCCCCCGGGCTGGGGGAGTGGAGAGACCCAGTACTTC
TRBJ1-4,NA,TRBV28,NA,CASSPGVRATNEKLFF,TGTGCCAGCAGCCCAGGGGTCAGGGCAACTAATGAAAAACTGTTTTTT
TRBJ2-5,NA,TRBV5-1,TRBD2,CASSLAGGRQETQYF,TGCGCCAGCAGCTTGGCGGGGGGGCGGCAAGAGACCCAGTACTTC
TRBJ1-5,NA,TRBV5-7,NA,CASSTNLYSNQPQHF,TGTGCCAGCAGCACCAACCTATATAGCAATCAGCCCCAGCATTTT
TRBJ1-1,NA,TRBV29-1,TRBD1,CSVRTGGNTEAFF,TGCAGCGTTAGGACAGGGGGGAACACTGAAGCTTTCTTT
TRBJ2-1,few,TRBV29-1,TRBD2,CSVSGLNYNEQFF,TGCAGCGTCTCGGGACTAAACTACAATGAGCAGTTCTTC
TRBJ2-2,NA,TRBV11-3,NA,CASSFRGNTGELFF,TGTGCCAGCAGCTTTCGGGGTAACACCGGGGAGCTGTTTTTT
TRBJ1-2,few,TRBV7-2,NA,CASSFGLMNGYTF,TGTGCCAGCAGCTTCGGGCTGATGAATGGCTACACCTTC
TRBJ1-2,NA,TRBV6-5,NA,CASSYREIRGDDGYTF,TGTGCCAGCAGTTACAGGGAAATTCGGGGCGACGACGGCTACACCTTC